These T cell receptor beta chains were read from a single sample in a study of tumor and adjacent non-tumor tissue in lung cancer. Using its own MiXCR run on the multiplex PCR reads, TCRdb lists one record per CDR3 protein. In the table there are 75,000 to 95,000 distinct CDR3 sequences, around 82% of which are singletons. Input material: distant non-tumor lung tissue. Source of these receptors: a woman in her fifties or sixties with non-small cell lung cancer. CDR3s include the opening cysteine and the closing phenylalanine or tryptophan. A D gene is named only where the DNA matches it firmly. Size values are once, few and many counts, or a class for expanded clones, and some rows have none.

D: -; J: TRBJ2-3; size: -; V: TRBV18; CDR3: CASLPIGDTQYF; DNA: TGTGCCAGCCTACCAATCGGAGATACGCAGTATTTT
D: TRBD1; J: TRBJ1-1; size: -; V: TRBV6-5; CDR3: CVIKDRLCLEAFF; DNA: TGTGTCATCAAGGACAGGTTGTGCCTTGAAGCTTTCTTT
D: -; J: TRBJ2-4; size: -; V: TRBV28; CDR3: CANSPFNYIQYF; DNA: TGTGCCAACAGCCCTTTCAACTACATTCAGTACTTC
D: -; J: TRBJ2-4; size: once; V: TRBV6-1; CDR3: CASSQLWTIAGGIAENIQYF; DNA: TGTGCCAGCAGTCAATTATGGACCATAGCCGGAGGTATAGCCGAAAACATTCAATACTTC
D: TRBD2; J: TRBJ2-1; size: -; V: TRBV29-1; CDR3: CSVKNREGGEQFF; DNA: TGCAGCGTCAAGAACCGGGAGGGAGGTGAACAGTTCTTC
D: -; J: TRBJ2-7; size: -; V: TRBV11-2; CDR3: CASSLRTSVRALWEQYF; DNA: TGTGCCAGCAGCCTCCGGACAAGCGTGAGGGCATTGTGGGAGCAGTACTTC
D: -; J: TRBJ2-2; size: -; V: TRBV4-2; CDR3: CASSQELEGDNTGELFF; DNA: TGTGCCAGTAGCCAGGAGCTAGAGGGGGATAACACCGGGGAGCTGTTTTTT
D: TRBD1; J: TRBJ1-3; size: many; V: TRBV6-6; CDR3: CASSFTGTGGSGNTIYF; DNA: TGTGCCAGCAGTTTTACCGGGACAGGGGGCTCTGGAAACACCATATATTTT
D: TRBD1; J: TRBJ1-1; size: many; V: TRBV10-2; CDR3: CASGYDRGRRNTEAFF; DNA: TGCGCCAGCGGGTATGACAGGGGGCGCAGAAATACTGAAGCTTTCTTT
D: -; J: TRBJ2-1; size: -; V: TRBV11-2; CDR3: CAGSLDYGGRHEQFF; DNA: TGTGCCGGCAGTTTAGATTACGGCGGTCGGCATGAGCAGTTCTTC
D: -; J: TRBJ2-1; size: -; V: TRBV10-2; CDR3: CASSRIAYNEQFF; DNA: TGCGCCAGCAGCCGGATAGCCTACAATGAACAGTTCTTC
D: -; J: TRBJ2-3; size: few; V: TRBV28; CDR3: CASNLGPRLSTDTQYF; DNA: TGTGCCAGCAACTTAGGACCTCGACTATCCACAGATACGCAGTATTTT
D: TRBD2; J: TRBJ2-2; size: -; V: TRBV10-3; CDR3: CAISPGSSGITGELFF; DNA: TGTGCCATCAGTCCCGGGAGTAGCGGGATCACCGGGGAGCTGTTTTTT
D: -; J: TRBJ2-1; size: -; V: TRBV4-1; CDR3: CASSPLDGPSRNEQFF; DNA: TGCGCCAGCAGCCCCCTCGACGGCCCCAGTCGCAATGAGCAGTTCTTC
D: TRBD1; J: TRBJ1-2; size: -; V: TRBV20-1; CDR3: CSARDRADRDRSPGGYGYTF; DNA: TGCAGTGCTAGAGATAGGGCTGATCGGGACCGGAGTCCAGGGGGCTATGGCTACACCTTC
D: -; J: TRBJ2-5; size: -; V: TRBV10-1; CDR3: CARASMRETQYF; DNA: TGCGCCAGAGCCTCCATGAGAGAGACCCAGTATTTC
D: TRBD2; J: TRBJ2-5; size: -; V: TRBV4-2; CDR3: CVSSQIPGGQETQYF; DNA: TGTGTCAGCAGTCAAATTCCGGGAGGACAAGAGACCCAGTACTTC
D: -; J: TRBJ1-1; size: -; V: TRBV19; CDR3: CASMKLDLRTEVFF; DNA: TGTGCCAGTATGAAGCTAGATCTGCGCACTGAAGTTTTCTTT
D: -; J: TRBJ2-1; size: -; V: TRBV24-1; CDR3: CATSESSGNSEQFF; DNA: TGTGCCACCAGTGAGTCGTCAGGGAACAGTGAGCAGTTCTTC
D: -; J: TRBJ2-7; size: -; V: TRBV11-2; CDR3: CARSLTDTAYEQYF; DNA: TGCGCCAGGAGCCTGACCGACACTGCCTACGAGCAGTACTTC
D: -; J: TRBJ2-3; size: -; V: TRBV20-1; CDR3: CSARDGGIQTDTQYF; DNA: TGCAGTGCTAGAGATGGGGGTATTCAGACAGATACGCAGTATTTT
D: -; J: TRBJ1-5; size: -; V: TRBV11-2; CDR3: CASSLEKGGGPAF; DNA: TGTGCCAGCAGCTTAGAGAAAGGGGGGGGCCCAGCATTT
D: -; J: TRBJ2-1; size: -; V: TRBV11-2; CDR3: CDSSLEVASIEQFF; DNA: TGTGACAGCAGCTTGGAGGTGGCCAGTATTGAGCAGTTCTTC
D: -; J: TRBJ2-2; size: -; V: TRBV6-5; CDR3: CARSRDKGSGELFF; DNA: TGTGCCAGAAGTCGGGACAAGGGCTCCGGGGAGCTGTTTTTT
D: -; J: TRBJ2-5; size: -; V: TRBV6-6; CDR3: CAINPPDPAGETQYF; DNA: TGTGCCATCAATCCCCCGGACCCAGCTGGGGAGACCCAATACTTC
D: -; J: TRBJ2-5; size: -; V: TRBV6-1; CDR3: CVSSEEVVGGRGETQYF; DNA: TGTGTCAGCAGTGAAGAGGTAGTGGGAGGACGGGGGGAGACCCAGTACTTC
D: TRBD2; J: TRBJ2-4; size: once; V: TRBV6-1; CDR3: CASGGQSKNIQYF; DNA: TGCGCCAGCGGGGGACAATCCAAAAACATTCAGTACTTC
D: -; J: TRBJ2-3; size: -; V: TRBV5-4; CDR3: CANSLKITDTQYF; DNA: TGTGCCAACAGCTTGAAGATCACAGATACGCAGTATTTT
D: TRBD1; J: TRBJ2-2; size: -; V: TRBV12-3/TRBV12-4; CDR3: CASSSGTGTMTGELFF; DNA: TGTGCCAGCAGTTCAGGGACAGGGACAATGACCGGGGAGCTGTTTTTT
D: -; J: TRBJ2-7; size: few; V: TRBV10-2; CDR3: CTSSEMVYEQYF; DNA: TGCACCAGCAGTGAGATGGTCTATGAGCAGTACTTC
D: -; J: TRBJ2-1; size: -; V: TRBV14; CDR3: CVSSLVTGHNEQFF; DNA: TGTGTCAGTAGCCTTGTGACAGGCCACAATGAGCAGTTCTTC
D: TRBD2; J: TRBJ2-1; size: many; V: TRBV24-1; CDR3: CATSEGSGRARSYNEQFF; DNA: TGTGCCACCAGTGAGGGTAGCGGGAGGGCGAGGTCCTACAATGAGCAGTTCTTC
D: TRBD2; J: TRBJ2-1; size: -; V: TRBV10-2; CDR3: CASSESTSGMNELFF; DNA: TGCGCCAGCAGTGAGTCTACTAGCGGGATGAATGAGTTGTTCTTC
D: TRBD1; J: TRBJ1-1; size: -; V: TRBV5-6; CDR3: CASNGQGALAFF; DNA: TGTGCCAGCAACGGACAGGGGGCGTTGGCTTTCTTT
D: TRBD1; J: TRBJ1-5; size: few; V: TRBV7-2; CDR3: CASSLAPGGAGQPQHF; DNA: TGTGCCAGCAGCTTAGCGCCAGGGGGCGCCGGTCAGCCCCAGCATTTT
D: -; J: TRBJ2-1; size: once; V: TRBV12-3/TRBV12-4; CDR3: CASGGREQGWAALYNEQFF; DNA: TGTGCCAGCGGCGGCCGGGAACAGGGCTGGGCGGCCCTCTACAATGAGCAGTTCTTC
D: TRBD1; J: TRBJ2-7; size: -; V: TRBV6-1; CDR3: CASSTTDRGFEQYF; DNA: TGTGCCAGCAGTACCACGGACAGGGGCTTCGAGCAGTACTTC
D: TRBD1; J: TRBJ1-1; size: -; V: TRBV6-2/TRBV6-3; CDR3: CASSLTGGTEVFF; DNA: TGTGCCAGCAGTCTTACAGGGGGCACTGAGGTTTTCTTT
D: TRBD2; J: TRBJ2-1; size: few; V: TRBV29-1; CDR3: CSLEDLTSGTLNEQFF; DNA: TGCAGCCTTGAAGATCTGACTAGCGGGACCCTTAATGAGCAGTTCTTC
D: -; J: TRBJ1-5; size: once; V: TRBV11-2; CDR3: CAISLSFRDNQPQHF; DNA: TGTGCCATCAGCCTATCCTTCAGGGACAATCAGCCCCAGCATTTT
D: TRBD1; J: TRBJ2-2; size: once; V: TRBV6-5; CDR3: CASSKTGGGSGELFF; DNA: TGCGCCAGCAGTAAGACAGGGGGCGGGTCCGGGGAGCTGTTTTTT
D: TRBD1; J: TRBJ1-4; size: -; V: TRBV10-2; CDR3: CASTDRAGVTNEKLFF; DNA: TGCGCCAGCACGGACAGGGCGGGAGTAACTAATGAAAAATTGTTTTTT
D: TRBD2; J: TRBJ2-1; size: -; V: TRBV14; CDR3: CASGPRLAGQSSYNEQFF; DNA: TGTGCCAGCGGCCCCAGACTAGCGGGGCAAAGCTCCTACAATGAGCAGTTCTTC
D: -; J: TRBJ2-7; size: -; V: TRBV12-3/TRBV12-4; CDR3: CSSSLSARAYDQYF; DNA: TGTTCCAGCAGTTTATCGGCTAGGGCCTACGATCAGTACTTC
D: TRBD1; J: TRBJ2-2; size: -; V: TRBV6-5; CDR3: CASSYSGTGDSGVLFF; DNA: TGTGCCAGCAGTTACTCAGGGACAGGGGATTCCGGAGTGCTGTTTTTT
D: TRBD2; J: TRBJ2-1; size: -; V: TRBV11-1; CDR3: CASSHVTSGDNEQFF; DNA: TGTGCCAGCAGCCACGTGACTAGCGGCGATAATGAGCAGTTCTTC
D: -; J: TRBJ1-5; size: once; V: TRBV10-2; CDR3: CASRKVGSSNQPQHF; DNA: TGCGCCAGCAGGAAAGTCGGGTCTTCCAATCAGCCCCAGCATTTT
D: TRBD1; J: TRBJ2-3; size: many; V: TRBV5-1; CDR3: CASSRDRASDTQYF; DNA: TGCGCCAGCAGCCGGGACAGGGCCTCAGATACGCAGTATTTT
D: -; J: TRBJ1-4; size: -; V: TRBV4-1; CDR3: CAGTGSYPTNGKLFF; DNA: TGCGCCGGCACGGGGAGCTACCCAACTAATGGAAAACTGTTTTTT
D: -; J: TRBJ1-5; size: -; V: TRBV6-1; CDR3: CASGTGPSLPQPQHF; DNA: TGTGCCAGCGGAACTGGACCGAGCCTTCCTCAGCCCCAGCATTTT